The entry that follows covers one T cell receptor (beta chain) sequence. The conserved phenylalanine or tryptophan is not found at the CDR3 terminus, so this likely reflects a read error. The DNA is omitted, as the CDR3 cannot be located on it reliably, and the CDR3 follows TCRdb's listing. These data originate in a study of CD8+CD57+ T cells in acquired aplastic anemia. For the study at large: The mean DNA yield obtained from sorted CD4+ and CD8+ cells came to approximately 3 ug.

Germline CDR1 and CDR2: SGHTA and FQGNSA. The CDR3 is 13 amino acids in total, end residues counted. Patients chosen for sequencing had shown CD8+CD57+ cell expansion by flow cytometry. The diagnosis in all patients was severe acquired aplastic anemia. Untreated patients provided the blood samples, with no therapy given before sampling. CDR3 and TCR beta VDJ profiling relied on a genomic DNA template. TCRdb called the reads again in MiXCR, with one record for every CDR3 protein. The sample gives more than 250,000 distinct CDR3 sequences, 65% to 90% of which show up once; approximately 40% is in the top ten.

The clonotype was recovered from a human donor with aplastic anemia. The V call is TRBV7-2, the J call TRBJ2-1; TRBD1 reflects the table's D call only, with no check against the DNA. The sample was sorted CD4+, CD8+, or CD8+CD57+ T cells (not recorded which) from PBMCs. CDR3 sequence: CASSSWGDPYGYT.